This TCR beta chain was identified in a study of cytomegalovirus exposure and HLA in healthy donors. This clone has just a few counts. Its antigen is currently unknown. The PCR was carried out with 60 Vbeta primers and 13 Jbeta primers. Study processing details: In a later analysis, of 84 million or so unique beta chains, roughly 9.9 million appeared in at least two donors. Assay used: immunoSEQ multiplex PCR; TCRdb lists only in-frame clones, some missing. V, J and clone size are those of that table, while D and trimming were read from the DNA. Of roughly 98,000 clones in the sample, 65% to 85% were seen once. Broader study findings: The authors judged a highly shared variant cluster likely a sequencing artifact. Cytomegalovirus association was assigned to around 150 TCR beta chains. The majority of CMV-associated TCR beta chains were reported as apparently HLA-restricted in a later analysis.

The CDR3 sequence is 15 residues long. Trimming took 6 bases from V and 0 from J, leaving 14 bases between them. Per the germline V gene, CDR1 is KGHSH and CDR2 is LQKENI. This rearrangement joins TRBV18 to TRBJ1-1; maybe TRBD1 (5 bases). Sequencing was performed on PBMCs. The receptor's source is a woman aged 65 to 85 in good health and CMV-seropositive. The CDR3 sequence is CASSSQGNLNTEAFF. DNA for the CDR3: TGTGCCAGCTCCTCCCAGGGTAACTTGAACACTGAAGCTTTCTTT.